This TCR beta chain is from a study of OX40 agonist ivuxolimab in advanced cancers. Findings and limits, study-wide: Specificity for antigen went undetermined in the expanded peripheral T cells.

This clone has only one observation. The antigen remains undetermined. The data were produced by immunoSEQ multiplex PCR, yet TCRdb's version contains in-frame clones alone and is incomplete. The repertoire includes tens of thousands of clones, about 86% of them detected once, and roughly 29% sits in the top ten. This TCR was recovered from an adult with an advanced solid tumor such as melanoma, head and neck, liver or kidney cancer. Sequences were derived from CD4+ or CD8+ T cells sorted from blood, sampled in a trial of the OX40 agonist ivuxolimab.

The DNA for the CDR3 is TGTGCCAGCAGTTTACCTGGGACGGACGGATACAATGAGCAGTTCTTC. Encoded protein: CASSLPGTDGYNEQFF. The chain employs TRBV27 and TRBJ2-1; D is perhaps TRBD1 or TRBD2 (5 bases each). The CDR3 totals 16 residues. Germline CDR1 and CDR2: MNHEY and SMNVEV (reference sequence). With 2 bases removed from V and 4 bases from J, the gap between germline ends came to 15 bases.